This paragraph covers one T cell receptor beta chain sequence. The sample comes from a study of blood T cell repertoires in COVID-19. In the original workflow: Estimates of nucleated cell counts were drawn from the amplification of reference gene primers. Repertoires were generated with immunoSEQ multiplex PCR, while TCRdb's copy carries only in-frame clones and drops some. That table furnishes V, J and clone size, whereas the DNA furnished D and trimming. The data show about 170,000 clones, more than 75% seen once. Seattle patients were enrolled during active infection and followed longitudinally. This clonotype was obtained from an elderly woman with COVID-19, enrolled during active disease. The sequencing sample was made of peripheral blood.

The CDR3 spells CASSPRNIQYF. The CDR3 region has the DNA TGTGCCAGCAGCCCCCGGAACATTCAGTACTTC. This sequence joins TRBV5-5 and TRBJ2-4; D is unclear. Trimming shortened V by 4 bases and J by 7 bases, and 6 bases separated the two germline ends. In germline, CDR1 is SGHKS, CDR2 YYEKEE (reference sequence). CDR3 length: 11 residues.